The T cell receptor beta chain under discussion was sequenced for a study of neurological immune-mediated disorders (dated by TCRdb to the late 2010s). Study-level background: Among the roughly 35 multiple sclerosis patients, roughly 31 had relapsing-remitting MS and 3 had secondary progressive MS. Peripheral blood TCR-beta repertoires from HTLV-I-associated myelopathy (HAM/TSP) patients, multiple sclerosis patients and healthy controls were compared by UMI-based sequencing. The 95 to 120 TCR-beta libraries included longitudinal samples, technical triplicates and paired sorted CD4+ and CD8+ T-cell subsets alongside PBMC samples. Of the 70 or so subjects in the cohort, around 14 were HAM/TSP patients, around 34 were multiple sclerosis patients, and about 20 were healthy controls. Findings and caveats that apply to the study as a whole: In a phylogenetic analysis, the repertoires of 18 out of 34 MS patients fell into a single cluster of related CDR3 sequences, pointing to a possible signature at the repertoire level. TCR clonal expansion was highest in HAM/TSP patients and lowest in MS patients, with MS patients falling below even healthy controls. Across subjects, expanded clones never shared an identical CDR3 amino acid sequence, which suggests that the TCR-beta repertoires in every group were private. The MS cluster was not associated with any clinical or MRI features, and the authors stated that larger cohorts are needed.

Ten or more counts support this clonotype. It has no known antigen specificity. The sample holds no much larger clone one base away, and base qualities are not on file. cDNA was synthesized by template-switch 5'RACE using a primer carrying a 10-nucleotide random unique molecular identifier by which each TCR transcript was tagged. Every sequencing run yielded over 170 million TCR-beta sequences covering 15-18 subjects. Total RNA was extracted with the RNeasy kit. The KAPA Real-time Library Amplification kit was used to amplify TCR-beta VDJ regions with primers targeting the TCR constant region and the 5'RACE anchor. Sample indexes and Illumina adaptors were added in a first PCR, after which library yield was increased in a second PCR. After purification with Ampure beads, the TCR product of roughly 650 bp was size-selected on a 2% E-gel SizeSelection system. Before pooling, libraries had their quality checked on a Bioanalyzer, their concentration measured with Qubit, and their quantity determined with the Kapa Library Quantification kit. Libraries were sequenced paired-end 2 x 150 bp on an Illumina HiSeq 2500. To increase sequence diversity, about 23-32% phiX was spiked into each library pool. In the source study's methods: Quality-filtered reads were processed with the UMI-based MiGEC pipeline, which removed over 85% of raw TCR sequences during error correction. IMGT germline references were used for aligning VDJ genes, and each clonotype was defined as a unique CDR3 amino acid sequence together with its V-J genes. VDJtools evaluated clonal expansion, Shannon diversity and CDR3 relatedness (CalcPairwiseDistances, ClusterSamples); CLCbio workbench built phylogenetic trees. Using coefficient-of-variation modelling across technical triplicates, the study counted a clone as expanded if it had at least 8 unique UMIs. TCRdb ran its own pipeline on the public reads, namely fastp trimming at Q25 and MiXCR clone calling, and kept in-frame beta chains. Each CDR3 protein appears once, grouped with its most common genes and DNA. TCRdb's processing, not the study's, gives the V and J calls here. Counted in this sample were 120,000 or so distinct CDR3 sequences; roughly 3.2% of them appeared once. The ten largest clones add up to over 1% of the sample.

From its cysteine to its phenylalanine, the CDR3 spans 14 amino acids. Only the CDR3 DNA is retained, 42 bases long and in frame from the first base. Here V drops 5 bases and J drops 2 bases, and the junction holds 6 bases not matched to any gene. For the unsorted PBMC libraries, 2 million PBMCs were stored in RNAlater at -80 degrees C until RNA extraction and were used to generate the libraries. Multiple sclerosis patients were enrolled in a US clinical protocol evaluating disease progression by magnetic resonance imaging. Peripheral blood underwent Ficoll-Hypaque density gradient centrifugation to isolate PBMCs, which were then cryopreserved in liquid nitrogen.

The sequence was collected from a woman in her twenties or thirties with multiple sclerosis. The sequenced sample was PBMCs. The chain couples TRBV12-3 or TRBV12-4 to TRBJ2-7, with 7 bases in between that match TRBD1. The DNA sequence follows: TGTGCCAGCAGTCCCCCGACAGGGACCTACGAGCAGTACTTC. Its amino acids are CASSPPTGTYEQYF.